There are a few counts of the clone carrying this TCR beta chain. This sample is drawn from a study of CD8 T cells in ankylosing spondylitis. TCRdb re-analysed the 5' RACE reads in MiXCR, keeping a single row per CDR3 protein. This table has about 320,000 distinct CDR3 sequences, 11% appearing once. The V gene lost 1 base and the J gene lost 2 bases, with 12 bases spanning the gap. Germline CDR1 is SGHTA and CDR2 is FQGNSA. The CDR3 runs to 16 residues. Sequenced: blood, either unsorted or a sorted T cell fraction (not recorded which). The TCR comes from a female donor with ankylosing spondylitis or in good health (not recorded which). The chain joins TRBV7-2 to TRBJ1-5; a weak D match, TRBD1 (5 bases). CDR3 residues: CASSLVGGGGNQPQHF. The CDR3 DNA sequence: TGTGCCAGCAGCTTAGTCGGGGGAGGAGGCAATCAGCCCCAGCATTTT.